This is a list of T cell receptor beta chains from one sample in a study of blood T cell repertoires in COVID-19. Here immunoSEQ multiplex PCR was the method, and the copy in TCRdb shows in-frame clones only, minus some. The data contain roughly 260,000 clones, 88% of them singletons. The sequenced sample consisted of peripheral blood. Source of these receptors: a man in his sixties who had recovered from COVID-19. The CDR3 runs from the conserved cysteine through the conserved F or W. A D gene is named only where the DNA matches it firmly.

TRBD1	TRBV6-6	TRBJ2-3	CASSPLRPDRGDTDTQYF	TGTGCCAGCAGTCCACTGAGGCCGGACAGGGGAGACACAGATACGCAGTATTTT
-	TRBV6-2/TRBV6-3	TRBJ2-5	CASSTPRRQETQYF	TGTGCCAGCAGCACCCCCCGTCGGCAAGAGACCCAGTACTTC
TRBD2	TRBV11-3	TRBJ2-5	CASSPSGGGETQYF	TGTGCCAGCAGCCCCTCGGGAGGCGGGGAGACCCAGTACTTC
-	TRBV5-4	TRBJ2-5	CASSFWPPPIGAGETQYF	TGTGCCAGCAGCTTTTGGCCTCCCCCCATTGGGGCTGGGGAGACCCAGTACTTC
-	TRBV14	TRBJ1-4	CASSQGGAGEKLFF	TGTGCCAGCAGCCAAGGAGGGGCGGGGGAAAAACTGTTTTTT
TRBD2	TRBV3-1/TRBV3-2	TRBJ2-2	CASSLIAGGFPNTGELFF	TGTGCCAGCAGCCTAATAGCGGGGGGGTTTCCGAACACCGGGGAGCTGTTTTTT
-	TRBV4-2	TRBJ2-7	CASSQEFGFESREQYF	TGTGCCAGCAGCCAAGAGTTCGGGTTTGAGTCGCGCGAGCAGTACTTC
TRBD1	TRBV9	TRBJ1-2	CASSESGQGPNYGYTF	TGTGCCAGCAGCGAGTCCGGACAGGGCCCTAACTATGGCTACACCTTC
-	TRBV18	TRBJ1-5	CASSPQGGWEPQHF	TGTGCCAGCTCACCACAAGGAGGGTGGGAGCCCCAGCATTTT
-	TRBV12-3/TRBV12-4	TRBJ1-2	CASSLMGARGYTF	TGTGCCAGCAGTTTAATGGGGGCGCGCGGCTACACCTTC
-	TRBV4-1	TRBJ2-7	CASRWGVSSSYEQYF	TGCGCCAGCAGATGGGGGGTGTCTAGTAGCTACGAGCAGTACTTC
-	TRBV19	TRBJ2-3	CASSIDGGYSTDTQYF	TGTGCCAGTAGTATAGATGGGGGCTATAGCACAGATACGCAGTATTTT
TRBD1	TRBV4-1	TRBJ2-7	CASSRTGTSSYEQYF	TGCGCCAGCAGCCGGACAGGCACATCTTCCTACGAGCAGTACTTC
-	TRBV6-5	TRBJ1-2	CASVRQGLGYGYTF	TGTGCCAGCGTACGGCAGGGCCTGGGCTATGGCTACACCTTC
-	TRBV9	TRBJ1-3	CASSAHLDSSGNTIYF	TGTGCCAGCAGCGCCCATCTAGACAGCTCTGGAAACACCATATATTTT
TRBD1	TRBV7-3	TRBJ2-3	CASSLTRQGSWNTDTQYF	TGTGCCAGCAGCTTAACGCGACAGGGCAGTTGGAACACAGATACGCAGTATTTT
TRBD2	TRBV6-4	TRBJ2-1	CASSKSGGQNEQFF	TGTGCCAGCAGTAAGAGCGGGGGACAAAATGAGCAGTTCTTC
TRBD1	TRBV19	TRBJ1-1	CASSMHRGTEAFF	TGTGCCAGTAGTATGCACAGGGGCACTGAAGCTTTCTTT
-	TRBV5-4	TRBJ2-2	CASSLDPGGANTGELFF	TGTGCCAGCAGCTTGGACCCAGGCGGGGCGAACACCGGGGAGCTGTTTTTT
TRBD2	TRBV5-1	TRBJ2-5	CASSRTSGETQYF	TGCGCCAGCAGCCGGACTAGCGGTGAGACCCAGTACTTC
TRBD1	TRBV2	TRBJ1-5	CASSRQGLIEKGQPQHF	TGTGCCAGCAGCCGACAGGGTCTGATTGAAAAGGGTCAGCCCCAGCATTTT
-	TRBV20-1	TRBJ2-5	CSARNRETQYF	TGCAGTGCTAGGAACAGGGAGACCCAGTACTTC
TRBD2	TRBV3-1/TRBV3-2	TRBJ2-7	CASSQGAGLAGTYEQYF	TGTGCCAGCAGCCAAGGGGCTGGACTAGCGGGTACCTACGAGCAGTACTTC
-	TRBV5-1	TRBJ2-5	CASSLAADYQETQYF	TGCGCCAGCAGCTTGGCCGCGGACTACCAAGAGACCCAGTACTTC
-	TRBV18	TRBJ1-1	CASSTKDRTEAFF	TGTGCCAGCTCCACAAAGGACAGAACTGAAGCTTTCTTT